This TCR beta chain was recorded in a study of T-cell reconstitution after alpha-beta-depleted transplantation in children. V lost 6 bases, J lost 5 bases, and 17 bases lay in between. This CDR3 spans 14 amino acids. Preparation of the TCRbeta library was carried out with unique molecular identifiers. In TCRdb, the PCR reads were re-called with MiXCR into one record per CDR3 protein. The sample yields hundreds of thousands of distinct CDR3 sequences, 9.9% seen once. This clonotype was recorded at least ten times. The specimen comprised PBMCs from the stem cell graft donor, sampled from the stem cell graft. The J gene is TRBJ2-7, the V gene TRBV12-3 or TRBV12-4; D perhaps matches TRBD2 (5 bases). This TCR was recovered from a human donor who donated a stem cell graft to a child with SCID. In DNA form, the CDR3 reads TGTGCCAGCAGCCCAGCGCATCCGCGGGACGAGCAGTACTTC. Protein sequence: CASSPAHPRDEQYF.